Many counts were recorded for the clone carrying this TCR beta chain. Between the trimmed V and J ends, which lost 10 bases and 1 base, there was a span of 17 bases. Germline V gene data show CDR1 as MDHEN and CDR2 as SYDVKM. This CDR3 comprises 14 residues. The sample originates from a study of T cells in Graves' hyperthyroidism and ophthalmopathy. Amplification targeted TCR beta CDR3 regions from RNA transcripts. HTBI primers were employed in a first-round RT-PCR of the TCR CDR3. In TCRdb, the multiplex PCR reads were re-called with MiXCR into one record per CDR3 protein. The sample includes fewer than 800,000 distinct CDR3 sequences, roughly 15% of them seen just once. PBMCs were collected from an approximately 9.4 ml volume of fresh peripheral blood.

This rearrangement joins TRBV28 to TRBJ2-7; D ambiguous. The sequenced sample was blood. This TCR was sampled from a man between 18 and 35 years old with Graves' hyperthyroidism. CDR3 bases: TGTGCCACCATGCCTGGGTGGACGTCCTACGAGCAGTACTTC. As protein: CATMPGWTSYEQYF. The full variable domain, with the rest looked up from reference TRBV28 and TRBJ2-7, is DVKVTQSSRYLVKRTGEKVFLECVQDMDHENMFWYRQDPGLGLRLIYFSYDVKMKEKGDIPEGYSVSREKKERFSLILESASTNQTSMYLCATMPGWTSYEQYFGPGTRLTVT.